The text below deals with one T cell receptor beta chain. These data originate in a study of blood T cell repertoires in COVID-19. Study as a whole: The samples span acute and convalescent COVID-19 from the United States, Italy and Spain.

Clones were read by immunoSEQ multiplex PCR, and TCRdb kept only the in-frame ones, dropping some. The sample has more than 90,000 clones; approximately 86% are singletons. This receptor was identified in a human donor in a cohort sampled during active COVID-19. The sample was peripheral blood.

The CDR3, as DNA: TGCGCCAGCAGCTTGGGGGGGCGGATGGAGACCCAGTACTTC. As protein: CASSLGGRMETQYF. The chain joins TRBV5-1 to TRBJ2-5; a weak D match, TRBD1 (6 bases). Trimming cost V 0 bases and J 5 bases, with 11 bases left between them. The CDR3 spans 14 residues. The V gene's germline CDR1 is SGHRS and CDR2 YFSETQ.